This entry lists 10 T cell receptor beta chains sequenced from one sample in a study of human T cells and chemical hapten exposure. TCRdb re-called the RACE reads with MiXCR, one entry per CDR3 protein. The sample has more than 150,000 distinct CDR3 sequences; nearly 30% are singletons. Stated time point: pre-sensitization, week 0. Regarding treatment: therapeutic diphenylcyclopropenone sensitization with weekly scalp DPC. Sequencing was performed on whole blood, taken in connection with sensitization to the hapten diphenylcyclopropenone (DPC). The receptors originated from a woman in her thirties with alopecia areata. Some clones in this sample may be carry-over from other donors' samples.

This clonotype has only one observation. CDR3 sequence reads: CASSYAGYEAFF. As DNA, the CDR3 is TGTGCCAGCAGTTACGCCGGGTATGAAGCTTTCTTT. This chain connects TRBV6-2 or TRBV6-3 to TRBJ1-1; D call uncertain. The germline V gene has CDR1 MNHEY and CDR2 SVGEGT. This CDR3 is built from 12 residues. Trimming shortened V by 2 bases and J by 7 bases, and 8 bases separated the two germline ends.

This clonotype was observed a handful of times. The chain's CDR3 is CASSHGGLEQYF. CDR3 coding DNA: TGTGCCAGCAGCCACGGGGGTCTCGAGCAGTACTTC. The genes are TRBV3-1 and TRBJ2-7; maybe TRBD2 (6 bases). Germline V gene data show CDR1 as LGHDT and CDR2 as YNNKEL (reference sequence). The CDR3 covers 12 residues. V was cut by 3 bases and J by 6 bases, with 9 bases left in between.

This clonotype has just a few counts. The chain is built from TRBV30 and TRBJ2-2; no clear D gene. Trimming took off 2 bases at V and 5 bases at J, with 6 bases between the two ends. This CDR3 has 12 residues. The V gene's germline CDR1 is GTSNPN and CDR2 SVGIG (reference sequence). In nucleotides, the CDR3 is TGTGCCTGGAGTTGGAGAACCGGGGAGCTGTTTTTT. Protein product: CAWSWRTGELFF. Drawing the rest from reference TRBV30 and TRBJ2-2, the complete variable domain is SQTIHQWPATLVQPVGSPLSLECTVEGTSNPNLYWYRQAAGRGLQLLFYSVGIGQISSEVPQNLSASRPQDRQFILSSKKLLLSDSGFYLCAWSWRTGELFFGEGSRLTVL.

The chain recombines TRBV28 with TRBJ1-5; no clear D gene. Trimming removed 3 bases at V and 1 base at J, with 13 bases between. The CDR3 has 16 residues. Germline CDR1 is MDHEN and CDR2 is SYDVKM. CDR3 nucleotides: TGTGCCAGCAGTTTGCTTCCCTTTTGGAGCAATCAGCCCCAGCATTTT. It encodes CASSLLPFWSNQPQHF.

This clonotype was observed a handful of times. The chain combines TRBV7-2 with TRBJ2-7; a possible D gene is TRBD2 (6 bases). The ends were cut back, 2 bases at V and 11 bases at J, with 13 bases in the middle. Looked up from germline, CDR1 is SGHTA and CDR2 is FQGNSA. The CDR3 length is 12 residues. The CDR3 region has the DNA TGTGCCAGCAGCTTAAGTGGCAGGGAGGAGTACTTC. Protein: CASSLSGREEYF.

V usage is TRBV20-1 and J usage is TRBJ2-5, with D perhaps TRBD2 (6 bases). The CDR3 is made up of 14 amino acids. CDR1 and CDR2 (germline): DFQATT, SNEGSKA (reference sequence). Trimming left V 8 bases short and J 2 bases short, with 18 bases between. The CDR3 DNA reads TGCAGTCCCGCCGACGGGACTCTTCAAGAGACCCAGTACTTC. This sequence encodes CSPADGTLQETQYF.

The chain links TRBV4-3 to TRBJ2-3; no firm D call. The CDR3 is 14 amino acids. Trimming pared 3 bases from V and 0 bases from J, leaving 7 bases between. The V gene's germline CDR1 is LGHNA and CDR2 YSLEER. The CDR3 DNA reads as TGCGCCAGCAGCCAGAACCCTAGCACAGATACGCAGTATTTT. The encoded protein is CASSQNPSTDTQYF.

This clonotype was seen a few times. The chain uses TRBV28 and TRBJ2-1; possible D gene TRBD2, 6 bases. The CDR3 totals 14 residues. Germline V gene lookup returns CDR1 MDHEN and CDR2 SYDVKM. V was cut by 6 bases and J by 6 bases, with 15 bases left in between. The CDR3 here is CASRPPGGINEQFF. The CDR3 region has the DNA TGTGCCAGCAGACCACCCGGGGGAATCAATGAGCAGTTCTTC.

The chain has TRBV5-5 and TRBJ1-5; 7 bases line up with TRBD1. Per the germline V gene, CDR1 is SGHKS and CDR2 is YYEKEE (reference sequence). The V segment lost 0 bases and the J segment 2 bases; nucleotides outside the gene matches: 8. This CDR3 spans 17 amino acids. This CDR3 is CASSLGTGEGGNQPQHF. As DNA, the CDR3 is TGTGCCAGCAGCTTGGGCACAGGGGAGGGTGGCAATCAGCCCCAGCATTTT.

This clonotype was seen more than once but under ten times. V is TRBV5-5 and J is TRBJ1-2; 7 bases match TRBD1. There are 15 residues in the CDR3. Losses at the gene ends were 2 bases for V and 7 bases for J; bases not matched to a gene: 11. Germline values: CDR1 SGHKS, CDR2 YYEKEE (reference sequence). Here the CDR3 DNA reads TGTGCCAGCAGCTTCCAAGGGACAGCCTTTGGTGGCTACACCTTC. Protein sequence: CASSFQGTAFGGYTF.